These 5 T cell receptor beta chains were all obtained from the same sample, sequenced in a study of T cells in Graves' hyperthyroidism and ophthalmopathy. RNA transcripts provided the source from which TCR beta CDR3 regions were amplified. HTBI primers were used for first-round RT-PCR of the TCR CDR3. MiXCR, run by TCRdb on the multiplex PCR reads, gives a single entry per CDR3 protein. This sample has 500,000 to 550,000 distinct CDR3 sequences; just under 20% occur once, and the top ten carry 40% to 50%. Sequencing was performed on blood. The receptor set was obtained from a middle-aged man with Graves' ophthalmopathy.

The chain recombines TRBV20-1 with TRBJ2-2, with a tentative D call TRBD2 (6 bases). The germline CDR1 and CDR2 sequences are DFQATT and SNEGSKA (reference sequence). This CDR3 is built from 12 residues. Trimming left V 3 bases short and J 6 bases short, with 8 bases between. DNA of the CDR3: TGCAGTGCTAGTCGGAGGGCCGGGGAGCTGTTTTTT. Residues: CSASRRAGELFF.

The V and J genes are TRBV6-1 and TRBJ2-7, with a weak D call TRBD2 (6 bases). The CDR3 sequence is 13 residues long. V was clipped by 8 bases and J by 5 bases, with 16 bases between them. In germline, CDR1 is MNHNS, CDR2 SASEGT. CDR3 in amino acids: CASLGDSANEQYF. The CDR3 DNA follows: TGTGCCAGCCTTGGGGACTCCGCGAACGAGCAGTACTTC.

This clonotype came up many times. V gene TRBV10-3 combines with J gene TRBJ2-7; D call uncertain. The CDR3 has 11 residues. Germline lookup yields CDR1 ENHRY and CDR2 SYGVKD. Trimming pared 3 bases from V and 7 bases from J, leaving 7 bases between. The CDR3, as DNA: TGTGCCATCAGTGAAACAGATGAGCAGTACTTC. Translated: CAISETDEQYF.

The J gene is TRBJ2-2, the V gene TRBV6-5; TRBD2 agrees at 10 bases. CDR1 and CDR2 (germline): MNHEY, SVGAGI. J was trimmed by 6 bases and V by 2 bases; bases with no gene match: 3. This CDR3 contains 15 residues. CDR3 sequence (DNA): TGTGCCAGCAGTTACAGAGGACTAGCGGCCGGGGAGCTGTTTTTT. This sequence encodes CASSYRGLAAGELFF.

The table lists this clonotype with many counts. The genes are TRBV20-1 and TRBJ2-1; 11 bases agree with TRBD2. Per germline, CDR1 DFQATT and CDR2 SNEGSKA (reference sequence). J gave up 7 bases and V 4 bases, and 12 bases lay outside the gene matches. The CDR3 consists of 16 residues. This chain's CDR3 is CSAMRSSGRRENEQFF. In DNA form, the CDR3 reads TGCAGTGCTATGCGATCTAGCGGGAGGCGGGAGAATGAGCAGTTCTTC.